Detailed here is one T cell receptor beta chain. The CDR3 is 16 amino acids. The V gene end was trimmed by 4 bases and the J gene end by 2 bases; junction bases not matched to a gene: 3. Germline CDR1 reads LGHDT; CDR2 reads YNNKEL (reference sequence). This record comes from a study of blood T cells in healthy people across ages. Alongside a J-beta primer mix, a sample-barcoded 5' primer served in a second PCR lasting about 7 to 11 cycles. All cDNA molecules were each tagged by a template-switch adaptor with 12 random nucleotides. Each CDR3 protein gets one entry after TCRdb re-called the 5' RACE reads with MiXCR. Of about 1.5 million distinct CDR3 sequences listed, 42% were seen once; the top ten hold 7.9%.

Sequencing input: blood. The TCR originated in a woman aged 18-35 years in good health. J is TRBJ2-7 and V is TRBV3-1, with 15 positions matching TRBD2. CDR3 sequence (DNA): TGTGCCAGCAGCCCCCGGACTAGCGGGAGGGCCTACGAGCAGTACTTC. Translation: CASSPRTSGRAYEQYF.